This T cell receptor beta chain comes out of a study of blood T cells in healthy people across ages. General study findings and limits: Versus aged donors, long-lived donors had higher diversity and more naive CD4+ cells. Lack of knowledge of donor CMV status possibly confounded expanded clonotype changes. The fall in TCR beta diversity per million T cells was roughly linear with age.

A remark on this clonotype: Its antigen is as yet unknown.

The V segment lost 7 bases and the J segment 13 bases; nucleotides outside the gene matches: 17. Germline V gene data show CDR1 as GTSNPN and CDR2 as SVGIG (reference sequence). The CDR3 has 15 amino acids. A J-beta primer mix and a sample-barcoded 5' primer were used in a second PCR of about 7 to 12 cycles. TCRdb redid the calling of the 5' RACE reads with MiXCR, one entry per CDR3 protein. Among hundreds of thousands of distinct CDR3 sequences listed, around 38% were seen once. Sequences were obtained from blood. The TCR comes from a man aged 80 or over in good health. The rearrangement links TRBV30 to TRBJ2-5; 14 nucleotides line up with TRBD2. CDR3 amino acids: CAYRTSGRRNYERYF. The CDR3 DNA reads as TGTGCCTATCGGACTAGCGGGAGGCGAAACTACGAGCGGTACTTC.